Given below is one T cell receptor (beta chain) in context. This sample stems from a study of blood T cell repertoires in COVID-19. Original handling: Estimation of nucleated cell counts was performed using reference gene primer amplification. Libraries were prepared by immunoSEQ multiplex PCR; TCRdb keeps only in-frame clonotypes and omits some of them. The D gene and trimming were derived from the DNA, and the V and J assignments and clone size from that table. The table lists about 55,000 clones, over 75% of them singletons. CDR3 size: 11 residues. Germline V gives CDR1 DFQATT, CDR2 SNEGSKA (reference sequence). The V end lost 6 bases, the J end lost 8 bases, and 11 bases lay between the germline ends.

This clonotype was obtained from a man aged 35-49 years with acute or convalescent COVID-19. The J gene is TRBJ1-3, the V gene TRBV20-1; D is perhaps TRBD1 (6 bases). The specimen was peripheral blood. This CDR3 reads CSAPRGDTIYF. The CDR3 coding sequence is TGCAGTGCCCCCAGGGGAGACACCATATATTTT.